This TCR beta chain was documented in a study of T-cell reconstitution after alpha-beta-depleted transplantation in children (dated by TCRdb to the mid-2010s). About the full investigation: The study quantitatively tracked T-cell immune reconstitution after TCRalphabeta/CD19-depleted allogeneic hematopoietic cell transplantation in children using TCR repertoire profiling.

V lost 2 bases and J lost 7 bases; the stretch between them is 20 bases long. Taken from the germline V gene, the CDR1 and CDR2 loops are MGHDK and SYGVNS. The CDR3 goes from the cysteine to the phenylalanine over 16 residues. Only the CDR3 region is kept as DNA, spanning 48 bases read in frame from base 1. The library relied on PCR. Sequencing relied on an Illumina HiSeq 2500. TCR library preparation used molecular barcoding, with unique molecular identifiers applied to normalize quantification of the TCRbeta repertoire. In-frame beta chains were kept once TCRdb had trimmed the public reads at Q25 with fastp and called clones with MiXCR. Each record represents a unique CDR3 protein, reported with the most common genes and DNA among its rows. The sample has 190,000 or so distinct CDR3 sequences on record, roughly 6.8% of them singletons. Of the sample, 3% is held by the ten largest clones. Ten or more counts support this clonotype. What this receptor recognizes is not known. It has no much larger one-base neighbor in the sample; base qualities were not kept.

The specimen comprised PBMCs from the stem cell graft donor, sampled from the stem cell graft. The receptor comes from a human donor who donated a stem cell graft to a child with Wiskott-Aldrich syndrome. The V and J genes are TRBV25-1 and TRBJ1-1, and possibly TRBD1, on 5 matching bases. The CDR3 is CASSEGKGAGYFEAFF. The nucleotide sequence reads as follows: TGTGCCAGCAGTGAAGGTAAAGGGGCAGGGTACTTTGAAGCTTTCTTT.